The 26 T cell receptor beta chains listed next were all sequenced from one sample in a study of CD8+CD57+ T cells in acquired aplastic anemia. An expansion of CD8+CD57+ cells by flow cytometry had been shown in patients chosen for sequencing. Genomic DNA, serving as template, underwent TCR beta VDJ and CDR3 profiling. From the reads, TCRdb called clonotypes with MiXCR, one entry per CDR3 protein. The sample includes about 180,000 distinct CDR3 sequences, 55% to 65% of them seen just once. Material: sorted CD4+, CD8+, or CD8+CD57+ T cells (not recorded which) from PBMCs. The receptors shown here come from a human donor with aplastic anemia.

There are a few counts of this clonotype. V gene TRBV20-1 combines with J gene TRBJ1-6; D gene unclear. The CDR3 has 14 residues. The germline V gene encodes CDR1 DFQATT and CDR2 SNEGSKA (reference sequence). V lost 3 bases, J lost 7 bases, and 13 bases lay in between. The CDR3: CSASGGNENSPLHF. The CDR3 region has the DNA TGCAGTGCTAGCGGTGGCAACGAGAATTCACCCCTCCACTTT.

This clonotype was recorded many times. The genes are TRBV4-1 and TRBJ2-7; 9 nucleotides match TRBD1. This CDR3 spans 15 amino acids. The germline CDR1 and CDR2 sequences are MGHRA and YSYEKL. V dropped 3 bases and J dropped 5; count of bases not matched to a gene: 8. The CDR3 sequence is CASSQIGQGNNEQYF. For the CDR3, the DNA is TGCGCCAGCAGCCAGATTGGACAGGGGAACAACGAGCAGTACTTC.

This rearrangement joins TRBV20-1 to TRBJ1-2, with a weak D call TRBD1 (5 bases). CDR1 is DFQATT and CDR2 is SNEGSKA in the germline V gene (reference sequence). The CDR3 runs to 13 residues. V was trimmed by 3 bases and J by 3 bases, leaving 11 bases between them. CDR3 loop: CSASQGRDYGYTF. In DNA, the CDR3 is TGCAGTGCTAGCCAGGGACGGGACTATGGCTACACCTTC.

The chain uses TRBV2 and TRBJ2-7, with no clear D. Germline V gene sequence: CDR1 SNHLY, CDR2 FYNNEI. CDR3 size: 14 residues. Trimming removed 7 bases at V and 6 bases at J, with 19 bases between. The CDR3 is CASTQLRAGSEQYF. As DNA, the CDR3 is TGTGCCAGCACCCAACTTCGGGCAGGAAGCGAGCAGTACTTC.

The J gene is TRBJ1-1, the V gene TRBV20-1; possible D gene TRBD1, 5 bases. The CDR3 sequence is 14 residues long. The V end lost 3 bases, the J end lost 0 bases, and 11 bases lay between the germline ends. The germline CDR1 and CDR2 sequences are DFQATT and SNEGSKA (reference sequence). CDR3 nucleotides: TGCAGTGCTAGGTGGGACCGAGTGAACACTGAAGCTTTCTTT. It encodes CSARWDRVNTEAFF.

The V gene is TRBV15, the J gene TRBJ1-1; 7 positions agree with TRBD1. V dropped 1 base and J dropped 4; count of bases not matched to a gene: 3. The germline CDR1 and CDR2 sequences are LNHNV and YYDKDF (reference sequence). This CDR3 has 14 residues. In nucleotides, the CDR3 is TGTGCCACCAGCAGAGGACAGGGCCGCACTGAAGCTTTCTTT. Amino acids: CATSRGQGRTEAFF. Full variable domain (missing parts from reference TRBV15 and TRBJ1-1): DAMVIQNPRYQVTQFGKPVTLSCSQTLNHNVMYWYQQKSSQAPKLLFHYYDKDFNNEADTPDNFQSRRPNTSFCFLDIRSPGLGDTAMYLCATSRGQGRTEAFFGQGTRLTVV.

This clonotype was counted only a few times. The chain links TRBV7-2 to TRBJ1-1; D may be TRBD1 (6 bases). Looked up from germline, CDR1 is SGHTA and CDR2 is FQGNSA. V gave up 5 bases and J gave up 1 base, with 14 bases separating them. The CDR3 consists of 15 residues. CDR3 sequence (DNA): TGTGCCAGCAGCGCCCGGGGGCGCGAGAACACTGAAGCTTTCTTT. Its translation: CASSARGRENTEAFF.

The CDR3 loop reads CASSTGTGTIRTEAFF. The CDR3 coding sequence is TGTGCCAGCAGCACTGGGACAGGGACTATTAGAACTGAAGCTTTCTTT. The genes are TRBV7-9 and TRBJ1-1, with 9 bases aligning to TRBD1. The germline CDR1 and CDR2 sequences are SEHNR and FQNEAQ (reference sequence). The V gene end was trimmed by 5 bases and the J gene end by 5 bases; junction bases not matched to a gene: 12. This CDR3 region has 16 residues.

This chain links TRBV11-2 with TRBJ2-7, with 7 bases that match TRBD2. Germline V lookup: CDR1 SGHAT, CDR2 FQNNGV. J gave up 7 bases and V 4 bases, and 10 bases lay outside the gene matches. CDR3 length: 14 residues. CDR3 bases: TGTGCCAGCAGCTCCCGGGACTACATGATAGAGCAGTACTTC. This sequence encodes CASSSRDYMIEQYF.

V gene TRBV7-3 combines with J gene TRBJ2-3; 11 positions match TRBD2. After removal of 3 bases from V and 0 bases from J, the junction contained 8 bases not matched to a gene. Germline V lookup: CDR1 SGHTA, CDR2 FQGTGA. The CDR3 is 18 residues long. CDR3 DNA: TGTGCCAGCAGCTTGTTAGCGGGAGGGCTTCCGAGCACAGATACGCAGTATTTT. Encoded protein: CASSLLAGGLPSTDTQYF.

DNA for the CDR3: TGCAGTGCTAGAGAGAGTCCTGGACAGACCGAGCAGTACTTC. Amino acid sequence: CSARESPGQTEQYF. This rearrangement joins TRBV20-1 to TRBJ2-7, with D possibly being TRBD1 (6 bases). Germline values: CDR1 DFQATT, CDR2 SNEGSKA (reference sequence). This CDR3 is 14 amino acids long. Trimming pared 0 bases from V and 6 bases from J, leaving 15 bases between.

This clonotype was recorded at least ten times. The chain has TRBV19 and TRBJ1-5, with TRBD1 matching over 10 bases. Looked up from germline, CDR1 is LNHDA and CDR2 is SQIVND (reference sequence). V dropped 3 bases and J dropped 3; count of bases not matched to a gene: 2. The length of the CDR3 is 15 residues. The CDR3 here is CASSMTGGNNQPQHF. The CDR3, as DNA: TGTGCCAGTAGTATGACAGGGGGCAACAATCAGCCCCAGCATTTT.

As to this clonotype: Mismatch with germline at one junction end may stem from a read error. The genes are TRBV2 and TRBJ2-7, with D tentatively TRBD1 (5 bases). The germline V gene has CDR1 SNHLY and CDR2 FYNNEI. The CDR3 runs to 14 residues. In DNA, the CDR3 is TGTGCCAGCAGTCCGGTCGACAGAGCCTACGGGCAGTACTTC. Amino acids: CASSPVDRAYGQYF.

The rearrangement links TRBV29-1 to TRBJ1-2; D unclear. Trimming removed 6 bases from V and 8 bases from J, with 19 bases in between. The CDR3 length is 13 residues. Germline CDR1 is SQVTM and CDR2 is ANQGSEA. This CDR3 reads CSVQRAGLLGYTF. As DNA, the CDR3 is TGCAGCGTCCAGAGGGCAGGCCTATTAGGCTACACCTTC.

This clonotype has a single count. J is TRBJ2-7 and V is TRBV7-4; D remains ambiguous. The end of the DNA aligns better with TRBJ2-1, so the J call may be wrong. Per germline, CDR1 SGHVT and CDR2 SQSDAQ. The CDR3 is made up of 13 amino acids. The DNA of the CDR3 is TGTGCCAGCAGCCCCGGCTGGGGCAATGAGCAGTTCTTC. It encodes CASSPGWGNEQFF.

The chain employs TRBV19 and TRBJ2-3; TRBD1 matches 7 bases. The CDR3 spans 15 residues. Losses at the gene ends were 4 bases for V and 5 bases for J; bases not matched to a gene: 9. The germline V gene encodes CDR1 LNHDA and CDR2 SQIVND (reference sequence). For the CDR3, the DNA is TGTGCCAGTAGTAACCGGGGACAGCCTAAAGATACGCAGTATTTT. This translates into CASSNRGQPKDTQYF.

The chain combines TRBV7-8 with TRBJ2-3; TRBD2 agrees at 12 bases. After removal of 6 bases from V and 3 bases from J, the junction contained 4 bases not matched to a gene. The CDR3 length is 15 residues. Germline CDR1 and CDR2: SGHVS and FQNEAQ. DNA of the CDR3: TGTGCCAGCAGACCAACTAGCGGGAGGACAGATACGCAGTATTTT. Translating gives CASRPTSGRTDTQYF.

The chain is built from TRBV12-3 or TRBV12-4 and TRBJ2-7; D possibly matches TRBD1 or TRBD2 (5 bases each). This CDR3 has 14 residues. The V end lost 1 base, the J end lost 4 bases, and 11 bases lay between the germline ends. The CDR3 DNA is TGTGCCAGCAGTTTAGTGGGACGGGATTACGAGCAGTACTTC. It yields the protein CASSLVGRDYEQYF.

This clonotype was counted many times. V gene TRBV15 combines with J gene TRBJ1-1; D unclear. Germline loops: CDR1 LNHNV, CDR2 YYDKDF (reference sequence). The V and J ends lost 0 bases and 1 base respectively, with 6 bases between them. This CDR3 is 14 amino acids long. In DNA form, the CDR3 reads TGTGCCACCAGCAGAGATAGAGGGAACACTGAAGCTTTCTTT. Translating gives CATSRDRGNTEAFF.

V and J are TRBV20-1 and TRBJ1-5, with a weak D call TRBD1 (6 bases). Germline-derived CDR1 and CDR2 are DFQATT and SNEGSKA (reference sequence). V was cut by 4 bases and J by 3 bases, with 10 bases left in between. The CDR3 is 13 amino acids. CDR3 region: CSANQGTNQPQHF. The DNA for the CDR3 is TGCAGTGCTAATCAGGGGACCAATCAGCCCCAGCATTTT.

The V gene is TRBV29-1, the J gene TRBJ2-1; 8 nucleotides agree with TRBD2. Germline V CDR1 and CDR2: SQVTM, ANQGSEA. V dropped 4 bases and J dropped 9; count of bases not matched to a gene: 2. The CDR3 length is 11 residues. CDR3 DNA: TGCAGCGTTGCGGGGGGGGTTGAGCAGTTCTTC. Translating gives CSVAGGVEQFF.

The chain is built from TRBV25-1 and TRBJ2-1, with 8 nucleotides matching TRBD2. Trimming at V came to 2 bases and at J to 8 bases, leaving 8 bases not matched to a gene. The CDR3 is made up of 15 amino acids. CDR1 and CDR2 (germline): MGHDK, SYGVNS. Here the CDR3 DNA reads TGTGCCAGCAGTGAAACCGGGGGGGGAGTCGATGAGCAGTTCTTC. Translation gives CASSETGGGVDEQFF.

The sample holds many counts of this clonotype. This rearrangement joins TRBV5-5 to TRBJ2-7, with TRBD1 identical over 8 bases. Trimming took 2 bases from V and 7 from J; bases not matched to a gene: 8. There are 14 residues in the CDR3. Germline V gene lookup returns CDR1 SGHKS and CDR2 YYEKEE (reference sequence). Here the CDR3 reads CASSFGQGSREQYF. DNA for the CDR3: TGTGCCAGCAGCTTTGGACAGGGCTCGAGGGAGCAGTACTTC.

The count of this clonotype is one. This chain links TRBV7-9 with TRBJ2-1, with TRBD1 matching over 12 bases. CDR3 size: 16 residues. The V gene's germline CDR1 is SEHNR and CDR2 FQNEAQ (reference sequence). V shed 1 base, J shed 5 bases, and the junction held 3 bases outside the gene matches. CDR3 amino acids: CASSLVGDRGHNEQFF. The CDR3 DNA reads as TGTGCCAGCAGCTTAGTTGGGGACAGGGGGCACAATGAGCAGTTCTTC. Full variable domain (remainder filled in from reference TRBV7-9 and TRBJ2-1): DTGVSQNPRHKITKRGQNVTFRCDPISEHNRLYWYRQTLGQGPEFLTYFQNEAQLEKSRLLSDRFSAERPKGSFSTLEIQRTEQGDSAMYLCASSLVGDRGHNEQFFGPGTRLTVL.

This clonotype was seen a few times. The rearrangement uses TRBV7-2 and TRBJ2-5; TRBD2 agrees at 8 bases. The CDR3 spans 15 residues. With V trimmed by 5 bases and J by 5 bases, 10 bases remained unmatched. Germline values: CDR1 SGHTA, CDR2 FQGNSA. The CDR3, as DNA: TGTGCCAGCAGCCCTCAGAGCGGGGGCGGGGAGACCCAGTACTTC. It is translated as CASSPQSGGGETQYF.

The chain recombines TRBV20-1 with TRBJ1-1, with 8 bases that match TRBD1. V shed 3 bases, J shed 3 bases, and the junction held 6 bases outside the gene matches. CDR1 is DFQATT and CDR2 is SNEGSKA in the germline V gene (reference sequence). The CDR3 length is 14 residues. CDR3 amino acids: CSARVPQGDTEAFF. The CDR3 region has the DNA TGCAGTGCTAGGGTCCCACAGGGGGACACTGAAGCTTTCTTT.